These 21 T cell receptor beta chains share one sample of origin, sequenced in a study of blood T cell repertoires in COVID-19. Clones were sequenced by immunoSEQ multiplex PCR, and TCRdb holds only the in-frame ones, with some missing. The sample lists about 150,000 clones, approximately 85% occurring once. The material sequenced was peripheral blood. The receptors were sampled from a man between 60 and 75 years old with COVID-19, enrolled during active disease.

This clone was counted a single time. This chain joins TRBV6-1 and TRBJ2-1; TRBD1 might be the D (5 bases). CDR3 length: 16 residues. CDR1 is MNHNS and CDR2 is SASEGT in the germline V gene. Trimming shortened V by 4 bases and J by 1 base, and 14 bases separated the two germline ends. CDR3 sequence (DNA): TGTGCCAGCAGTGGCCTGACAGTGACATCCTACAATGAGCAGTTCTTC. It specifies CASSGLTVTSYNEQFF.

The chain is built from TRBV7-9 and TRBJ2-2; 9 bases agree with TRBD1. Germline-derived CDR1 and CDR2 are SEHNR and FQNEAQ (reference sequence). V shed 1 base and J 4 bases; nucleotides not matched to a gene: 13. There are 19 residues in the CDR3. CDR3 DNA: TGTGCCAGCAGCTTAGGGGCGACAGGGGGGCGTGAGGTCACCGGGGAGCTGTTTTTT. Translated: CASSLGATGGREVTGELFF. Looking up the rest from reference TRBV7-9 and TRBJ2-2 gives the full variable domain: DTGVSQNPRHKITKRGQNVTFRCDPISEHNRLYWYRQTLGQGPEFLTYFQNEAQLEKSRLLSDRFSAERPKGSFSTLEIQRTEQGDSAMYLCASSLGATGGREVTGELFFGEGSRLTVL.

Concerning this clone: One junction end does not reproduce the germline sequence, and a read error may be involved. This sequence joins TRBV10-3 and TRBJ2-7, with TRBD1 identical over 11 bases. The CDR3 sequence is 15 residues long. Germline assignment: CDR1 ENHRY and CDR2 SYGVKD. CDR3: CATSEGGTGGYEQYF. In DNA, the CDR3 is TGTGCCACCAGTGAAGGGGGGACAGGGGGCTACGAGCAGTACTTC.

The chain has TRBV7-9 and TRBJ1-1; D not certain. The CDR3 is 15 amino acids. V dropped 1 base and J dropped 0 bases, with 9 bases sitting between them. Germline V CDR1 and CDR2: SEHNR, FQNEAQ (reference sequence). The CDR3 sequence is CASSLDSLLNTEAFF. For the CDR3, the DNA is TGTGCCAGCAGCTTAGACTCTCTCCTGAACACTGAAGCTTTCTTT. The whole variable domain, filled in from reference TRBV7-9 and TRBJ1-1, reads DTGVSQNPRHKITKRGQNVTFRCDPISEHNRLYWYRQTLGQGPEFLTYFQNEAQLEKSRLLSDRFSAERPKGSFSTLEIQRTEQGDSAMYLCASSLDSLLNTEAFFGQGTRLTVV.

This sequence joins TRBV29-1 and TRBJ2-3, with 9 bases that match TRBD1. Germline V gene sequence: CDR1 SQVTM, CDR2 ANQGSEA. The ends lost 6 bases at V and 4 bases at J; junction bases unmatched: 8. The CDR3 sequence is 14 residues long. CDR3: CSVPDRGKSDTQYF. The DNA of the CDR3 is TGCAGCGTGCCGGACAGGGGCAAATCAGATACGCAGTATTTT.

J is TRBJ1-4 and V is TRBV3-1 (or the pseudogene TRBV3-2); D uncertain. Trimming left V 3 bases short and J 5 bases short, with 19 bases between. The CDR3 has 17 amino acids. Germline V gene data show CDR1 as LGHDT and CDR2 as YNNKEL (reference sequence). The chain's CDR3 is CASSHFRGLASNEKLFF. The CDR3 bases are TGTGCCAGCAGCCACTTCCGAGGACTGGCCTCGAATGAAAAACTGTTTTTT.

The chain couples TRBV7-9 to TRBJ1-3; 7 bases fit TRBD1. Germline assignment: CDR1 SEHNR and CDR2 FQNEAQ (reference sequence). The CDR3 extends over 12 amino acids. The trim removed 1 base at V and 12 bases at J, leaving 3 bases unmatched. The CDR3 DNA reads as TGTGCCAGCAGCTTAGGGACAGGTTTCATATATTTT. Its translation is CASSLGTGFIYF.

The chain combines TRBV24-1 with TRBJ1-1; 8 nucleotides agree with TRBD1. CDR1 is KGHDR and CDR2 is SFDVKD in the germline V gene. J was trimmed by 1 base and V by 6 bases; bases with no gene match: 6. This CDR3 spans 15 amino acids. The CDR3 region has the DNA TGTGCCACCAGTACGACAGGGGCAGGGAACACTGAAGCTTTCTTT. Residues: CATSTTGAGNTEAFF.

This chain connects TRBV4-3 to TRBJ1-6, with TRBD1 identical over 10 bases. Germline V gene data show CDR1 as LGHNA and CDR2 as YSLEER. V lost 2 bases, J lost 9 bases, and 7 bases stayed unmatched. The CDR3 is 16 amino acids. This CDR3 reads CASSQQGQGLPSPLHF. The CDR3 DNA sequence: TGCGCCAGCAGCCAACAGGGACAGGGGCTTCCTTCACCCCTCCACTTT.

CDR3: CASSFLGQLYREAFF. The CDR3 region has the DNA TGTGCCAGCAGTTTCCTGGGACAGCTCTATCGCGAAGCTTTCTTT. This chain links TRBV28 with TRBJ1-1, with TRBD1 matching over 7 bases. Trimming took 3 bases from V and 8 from J; bases not matched to a gene: 12. Germline values: CDR1 MDHEN, CDR2 SYDVKM. This CDR3 is built from 15 residues. Combining the CDR3 with reference TRBV28 and TRBJ1-1 gives the whole variable domain DVKVTQSSRYLVKRTGEKVFLECVQDMDHENMFWYRQDPGLGLRLIYFSYDVKMKEKGDIPEGYSVSREKKERFSLILESASTNQTSMYLCASSFLGQLYREAFFGQGTRLTVV.

The V gene is TRBV6-5, the J gene TRBJ1-5; TRBD1 agrees at 9 bases. J gave up 7 bases and V 6 bases, and 10 bases lay outside the gene matches. Germline CDR1 is MNHEY and CDR2 is SVGAGI. This CDR3 is 15 amino acids long. This chain's CDR3 is CASSLGQGLGQPQHF. DNA for the CDR3: TGTGCCAGCAGCCTCGGACAGGGGTTAGGGCAGCCCCAGCATTTT.

The chain joins TRBV27 to TRBJ2-1; D ambiguous. Germline V gene sequence: CDR1 MNHEY, CDR2 SMNVEV (reference sequence). Trimming cost V 9 bases and J 6 bases, with 9 bases left between them. The CDR3 extends over 11 amino acids. CDR3 sequence reads: CASFFSNEQFF. The DNA of the CDR3 is TGTGCCAGTTTCTTCTCCAATGAGCAGTTCTTC.

CDR3 nucleotide sequence: TGCGCCAGCAGCCCTGGCCGGGTGGGTGGCGAGCAGTACTTC. Translated: CASSPGRVGGEQYF. The V call is TRBV5-1, the J call TRBJ2-7, with unresolved D. The CDR3 has 14 residues. Germline V gene sequence: CDR1 SGHRS, CDR2 YFSETQ. The V end was cut by 4 bases, the J end by 6 bases, with 17 bases between.

The gene calls are TRBV4-3 and TRBJ1-1; D is unresolved. CDR3 length: 16 residues. Trimming left V 1 base short and J 1 base short, with 13 bases between. Germline values: CDR1 LGHNA, CDR2 YSLEER. The CDR3 nucleotides read TGCGCCAGCAGCCAAGGCTTGTTGGTGAGGAACACTGAAGCTTTCTTT. Its protein product is CASSQGLLVRNTEAFF.

The J gene is TRBJ1-1, the V gene TRBV18, with 9 bases aligning to TRBD1. The germline gives CDR1 KGHSH, CDR2 LQKENI. CDR3 length: 17 residues. Unmatched junction bases numbered 5, after V lost 0 bases and J lost 0 bases. DNA of the CDR3: TGTGCCAGCTCACCACCGGGGACAGGGCGCTTGAACACTGAAGCTTTCTTT. As protein: CASSPPGTGRLNTEAFF.

The CDR3 nucleotides read TGTGCCAGCAGTTTGGGACTAATGAACACTGAAGCTTTCTTT. Translated: CASSLGLMNTEAFF. This chain connects TRBV2 to TRBJ1-1, with a possible D match to TRBD1 (5 bases). The V gene's germline CDR1 is SNHLY and CDR2 FYNNEI. V was shortened by 5 bases and J by 0 bases, with 10 bases between the two germline ends. There are 14 residues in the CDR3.

The chain has TRBV5-4 and TRBJ1-4; 8 positions agree with TRBD1. Trimming cost V 0 bases and J 8 bases; bases outside gene matches: 3. Per the germline V gene, CDR1 is SGHNT and CDR2 is YYREEE (reference sequence). The CDR3 spans 14 residues. The CDR3 sequence: CASSLGQGAEKLFF. CDR3 sequence (DNA): TGTGCCAGCAGCTTGGGGCAGGGGGCCGAAAAACTGTTTTTT. The full variable domain, in which reference TRBV5-4 and TRBJ1-4 provide the parts outside the CDR3, is ETGVTQSPTHLIKTRGQQVTLRCSSQSGHNTVSWYQQALGQGPQFIFQYYREEENGRGNFPPRFSGLQFPNYSSELNVNALELDDSALYLCASSLGQGAEKLFFGSGTQLSVL.

V is TRBV29-1 and J is TRBJ2-6; possibly TRBD1 for D (5 bases). Germline assignment: CDR1 SQVTM and CDR2 ANQGSEA. The CDR3 runs to 16 residues. V lost 4 bases and J 2 bases, leaving 15 bases between the germline ends. DNA of the CDR3: TGCAGCGTTGGGCCAGGGTGGGGCGCTGGGGCCAACGTCCTGACTTTC. Encoded protein: CSVGPGWGAGANVLTF.

The chain links TRBV7-2 to TRBJ2-5; 8 bases line up with TRBD2. Germline CDR1 is SGHTA and CDR2 is FQGNSA. Trimming at V came to 1 base and at J to 6 bases, leaving 10 bases not matched to a gene. This CDR3 region has 16 residues. CDR3 sequence: CASSLVPTGGRKTQYF. Here the CDR3 DNA reads TGTGCCAGCAGCTTAGTTCCGACGGGAGGGCGGAAGACCCAGTACTTC.

The rearrangement links TRBV5-1 to TRBJ1-2, with TRBD1 as a possible D gene (5 bases). The CDR3 extends over 13 amino acids. V was clipped by 0 bases and J by 14 bases, with 17 bases between them. Germline V gene data show CDR1 as SGHRS and CDR2 as YFSETQ. The CDR3 region is CASSLDGPYGGTF. As DNA, the CDR3 is TGCGCCAGCAGCTTGGACGGGCCCTATGGGGGGACCTTC.

This clone was recorded a few times. The gene calls are TRBV9 and TRBJ1-4; no clear D. CDR3 length: 15 residues. The V and J ends lost 2 bases and 3 bases respectively, with 11 bases between them. The V gene's germline CDR1 is SGDLS and CDR2 YYNGEE. CDR3: CASSVQVGSNEKLFF. The DNA of the CDR3 is TGTGCCAGCAGCGTTCAGGTTGGGTCTAATGAAAAACTGTTTTTT.